This T cell receptor beta chain was sequenced for a study of tissue T cells after allogeneic stem cell transplantation. The overall study: Steroid-refractory graft-versus-host disease after allogeneic hematopoietic cell transplant qualified adults for prospective research-autopsy enrollment.

A remark on this clone: Its antigen remains unidentified.

Broader study findings: Across patients, clones rarely overlapped, yet motif clusters were shared tissue-specifically.

The data were produced by immunoSEQ multiplex PCR, yet TCRdb's version contains in-frame clones alone and is incomplete. The sample yields about 42,000 clones, roughly 92% seen once. Here the sequenced sample was blood, taken before transplantation. This receptor was identified in a woman between 40 and 69 years old who later had graft-versus-host disease after an allogeneic stem cell transplant.

The CDR3 here is CASSLGQGTLAEKLFF. The DNA for the CDR3 is TGCGCCAGCAGCTTGGGACAGGGGACTTTGGCTGAAAAACTGTTTTTT. V usage is TRBV5-1 and J usage is TRBJ1-4, with 8 bases matching TRBD1. The germline V gene has CDR1 SGHRS and CDR2 YFSETQ. The CDR3 length is 16 residues. After removal of 0 bases from V and 7 bases from J, the junction contained 8 bases not matched to a gene.